The table lists the clone carrying this T cell receptor (beta chain) with a few counts. Its antigen is unidentified. This entry belongs to a study of human T cells and chemical hapten exposure. Study-wide context: Patients, mostly women, had alopecia areata, alopecia totalis or alopecia universalis.

TCRdb redid the calling of the RACE reads with MiXCR, one entry per CDR3 protein. The data hold around 350,000 distinct CDR3 sequences, with about 5.4% observed a single time. Study-wide results and limits: The study found expanded TCRs formed significantly more large CDR3 similarity clusters than controls. Counts of expanded TCRs (at PT1) showed a positive correlation with patch test score.

The V and J ends lost 4 bases and 7 bases, in that order; junction bases with no gene match: 1. Germline V CDR1 and CDR2: SGHTA, FQGNSA. This CDR3 region has 14 residues. As to time point: pre-sensitization, week 0. Treatment in this sample: therapeutic diphenylcyclopropenone sensitization with weekly scalp DPC. Before extraction, the whole blood was not fractionated, and total RNA was taken from it. The sequence derives from a woman between 18 and 30 years old with alopecia areata. Some clones in this sample may be carry-over from other donors' samples. The rearrangement links TRBV7-2 to TRBJ1-6, with 10 bases lining up with TRBD1. Source: whole blood, taken in connection with sensitization to the hapten diphenylcyclopropenone (DPC). CDR3 nucleotides: TGTGCCAGCAGCTGGGACAGGGGCAATTCACCCCTCCACTTT. It codes for CASSWDRGNSPLHF.